The T cell receptor (beta chain) under discussion was sequenced for a study of blood T cell repertoires in COVID-19. Study details: Specimens from acute and convalescent COVID-19 originated in the United States, Italy and Spain. Sample material is recorded as cDNA or gDNA derived from T cells, B-cell-depleted T cells, or PBMCs.

As processed by the authors: It was from reference gene primer amplification that nucleated cell counts were estimated. TCRdb's copy holds only in-frame clones and misses some; the assay was immunoSEQ multiplex PCR. V and J calls and clone size follow that table, whereas D and trimming were derived from the DNA. The data show under 350,000 clones, roughly 90% seen once. This CDR3 has 16 residues. Per germline, CDR1 SEHNR and CDR2 FQNEAQ (reference sequence). V gave up 5 bases and J gave up 7 bases; unmatched junction bases: 14. The gene calls are TRBV7-9 and TRBJ1-2; 9 nucleotides agree with TRBD1. The clonotype comes from a man aged 40-49 years with acute or convalescent COVID-19. The specimen was peripheral blood. The DNA of the CDR3 is TGTGCCAGCAGCGTTCACGGGGACAGGGCCCCTTTTGGCTACACCTTC. Translated, it gives CASSVHGDRAPFGYTF.